The 4 T cell receptor beta chains reported below all come from one sample, sequenced in a study of T cells in localized non-small cell lung cancer. Sequencing was performed with immunoSEQ multiplex PCR; in TCRdb, only in-frame clones are kept and a portion is missing. The table has about 990 clones, less than 40% seen once. The source was normal lung tissue next to the tumor, collected before any cancer treatment. These receptor sequences come from a man aged 35 to 69 with stage III lung adenocarcinoma.

CDR3 DNA: TGTGCCAGCACTGGGACTAGCGGGACGAACACCGGGGAGCTGTTTTTT. As protein: CASTGTSGTNTGELFF. J is TRBJ2-2 and V is TRBV12-1; the listed D gene, TRBD2, was not tested against the DNA. TRBV12-1 is reported as a pseudogene. The CDR3 runs to 16 residues.

The chain combines TRBV9 with TRBJ2-7, with D uncertain. Trimming left V 5 bases short and J 0 bases short, with 9 bases between. The germline V gene has CDR1 SGDLS and CDR2 YYNGEE. The CDR3 is made up of 13 amino acids. Here the CDR3 DNA reads TGTGCCAGCAGGATCAACCTCTCCTACGAGCAGTACTTC. This encodes CASRINLSYEQYF.

Only a few counts were recorded for this clone. This rearrangement joins TRBV6-8 to TRBJ1-1; D might be TRBD1 (6 bases). This CDR3 is 13 amino acids long. The germline V gene encodes CDR1 MNHGY and CDR2 SAAAGT. V dropped 7 bases and J dropped 2 bases, with 11 bases sitting between them. As DNA, the CDR3 is TGTGCCAGCAAGACAGGAGAAAACACTGAAGCTTTCTTT. Translating gives CASKTGENTEAFF.

In its sample, this clone was seen a few times. The chain couples TRBV11-3 to TRBJ1-1, with D tentatively TRBD1 (6 bases). CDR3 size: 15 residues. Germline CDR1 reads SGHNT; CDR2 reads YENEEA. V dropped 5 bases and J dropped 5 bases, with 18 bases sitting between them. The CDR3 region has the DNA TGTGCCAGCAGCATCGGGAGAACAGGGCGGACTGAAGCTTTCTTT. It yields the protein CASSIGRTGRTEAFF.